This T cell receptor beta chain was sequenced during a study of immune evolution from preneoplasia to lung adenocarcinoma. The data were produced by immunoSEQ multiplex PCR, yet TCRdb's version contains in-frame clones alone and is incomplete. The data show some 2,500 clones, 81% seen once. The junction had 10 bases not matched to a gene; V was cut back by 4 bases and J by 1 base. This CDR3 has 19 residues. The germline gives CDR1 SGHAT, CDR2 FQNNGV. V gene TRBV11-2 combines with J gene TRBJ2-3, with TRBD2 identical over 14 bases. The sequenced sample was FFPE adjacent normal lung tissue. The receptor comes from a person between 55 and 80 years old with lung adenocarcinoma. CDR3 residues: CASSSNIGTSGRRTDTQYF. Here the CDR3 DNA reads TGTGCCAGCAGCTCCAACATAGGGACTAGCGGGAGACGCACAGATACGCAGTATTTT.